This T cell receptor (beta chain) comes out of a study of blood T cell repertoires in COVID-19. About the research overall: PBMCs, B-cell-depleted T cells, or T cells provided the cDNA or gDNA that made up the material.

This clone was observed once. Its ends do not fully match the called genes, so a read error is possible. TCRdb keeps only in-frame clones here, not all; method: immunoSEQ multiplex PCR. The sample has about 220,000 clones; roughly 80% are singletons. CDR3 length equals 16 residues. Per germline, CDR1 SGHTA and CDR2 FQGNSA. V usage is TRBV7-2 and J usage is TRBJ2-5; tentative D call: TRBD2 (5 bases). The sequenced sample was peripheral blood. The TCR comes from a woman aged 65 to 85 with acute or convalescent COVID-19. CDR3 in amino acids: CASSLVSGSGGKIGDF. The CDR3 nucleotides are TGTGCCAGCAGCTTAGTGAGTGGTTCGGGCGGCAAGATCGGGGACTTC.